This record looks at one T cell receptor beta chain sequence and its context. Individuals drawn from around 24 US areas were about 18 to 95 years old. Clinical history as reported by participants underpinned cohort assignment. The CDR3 runs to 15 residues. The germline V gene encodes CDR1 SGHTA and CDR2 FQGNSA. V dropped 5 bases and J dropped 8; count of bases not matched to a gene: 11. This sample was taken from a study of blood T cell repertoires in COVID-19. The repertoire was sequenced with immunoSEQ multiplex PCR; TCRdb's copy has only in-frame clones and lacks some. This table has under 200,000 clones, almost 85% appearing once.

This clonotype was obtained from a man aged 45-65 years who had recovered from COVID-19. The rearrangement links TRBV7-2 to TRBJ2-1; TRBD1 matches at 8 bases. Source material: PBMCs or T cells enriched from blood (not recorded which). The CDR3 DNA is TGTGCCAGCAGCCAAGCCGGGACAGGTAGAGATGAGCAGTTCTTC. Amino acid sequence: CASSQAGTGRDEQFF.